Here is one T cell receptor beta chain with its context. The antigen is unknown. V was trimmed by 6 bases and J by 0 bases, leaving 14 bases between them. Germline assignment: CDR1 SQVTM and CDR2 ANQGSEA. This CDR3 has 14 residues. This sample is drawn from a study of T cell responses to AZD1222 COVID-19 vaccine. Overall study results and limits: The study identified only five to seven AZD1222 recipients as seropositive at baseline. Spike-wide vaccine-associated CD4 TCRs dominated at 160-218 and 743-854. Scientists sampled the repertoires only once the peak T cell response had passed.

TCRdb's copy holds only in-frame clones and misses some; the assay was immunoSEQ multiplex PCR. The table shows 120,000 or so clones, with around 86% occurring only once. J is TRBJ1-1 and V is TRBV29-1; a possible D gene is TRBD1 (5 bases). The source of this sequence is an adult in good health. This specimen consisted of peripheral blood, obtained on day 0 of AZD1222 vaccination. DNA for the CDR3: TGCAGCGTCACCGGGACCGTGATGAACACTGAAGCTTTCTTT. Protein sequence: CSVTGTVMNTEAFF.